These T cell receptor beta chains were read from a single sample in a study of T-cell reconstitution after alpha-beta-depleted transplantation in children. TCRdb re-analysed the PCR reads in MiXCR, keeping a single row per CDR3 protein. The sample carries around 94,000 distinct CDR3 sequences, around 6.1% recorded once. This specimen was PBMCs, mostly from graft donor cells, taken 60 days after TCRalphabeta/CD19-depleted stem cell transplant. These receptors came from a female patient between 2 and 15 years old who had a stem cell transplant for Fanconi anemia, so the T cells may come from the graft donor. CDR3s include the opening cysteine and the closing phenylalanine or tryptophan. The order of the fields is CDR3 DNA, CDR3 protein, V gene, D gene, J gene, clone size. D genes are given only for firm matches. The size entry is marked missing in some rows and otherwise reads once, few, many or a size class.

CDR3 DNA: TGTGCCAGCAGTCCAGGGAGTAATTCACCCCTCCACTTT; CDR3 protein: CASSPGSNSPLHF; V gene: TRBV12-3/TRBV12-4; D gene: -; J gene: TRBJ1-6; clone size: many
CDR3 DNA: TGCGCCAGCAGCTTGGTGGGGATTGGGAATCAGCCCCAGCATTTT; CDR3 protein: CASSLVGIGNQPQHF; V gene: TRBV5-1; D gene: -; J gene: TRBJ1-5; clone size: many
CDR3 DNA: TGCGCCAGCAGCACAGGACTAGCGGTATCCCAAGAGACCCAGTACTTC; CDR3 protein: CASSTGLAVSQETQYF; V gene: TRBV5-1; D gene: TRBD2; J gene: TRBJ2-5; clone size: many
CDR3 DNA: TGTGCCAGCAGCTTAGCGGGGGACAGCACAACCCACAATGAGCAGTTCTTC; CDR3 protein: CASSLAGDSTTHNEQFF; V gene: TRBV7-2; D gene: TRBD1; J gene: TRBJ2-1; clone size: -
CDR3 DNA: TGTGCCAGCAGCTTAGAACCCCACCCGGGAAACTACGAGCAGTACTTC; CDR3 protein: CASSLEPHPGNYEQYF; V gene: TRBV7-3; D gene: -; J gene: TRBJ2-7; clone size: many
CDR3 DNA: TGCGCCAGTAACAGGGGCCCTAACACTGAAGCTTTCTTT; CDR3 protein: CASNRGPNTEAFF; V gene: TRBV5-1; D gene: TRBD1; J gene: TRBJ1-1; clone size: -
CDR3 DNA: TGTGCCAGCAGTTACCTTCTTAACAGGGGACAGTACTTC; CDR3 protein: CASSYLLNRGQYF; V gene: TRBV28; D gene: TRBD1; J gene: TRBJ2-7; clone size: many
CDR3 DNA: TGTGCCAGCAGCTGGGACAGGGGGGTGGACACCGGGGAGCTGTTTTTT; CDR3 protein: CASSWDRGVDTGELFF; V gene: TRBV11-2; D gene: TRBD1; J gene: TRBJ2-2; clone size: many
CDR3 DNA: TGCGCCAGCAGCCCGGGGGGTAAGGGCAATCAGCCCCAGCATTTT; CDR3 protein: CASSPGGKGNQPQHF; V gene: TRBV5-1; D gene: -; J gene: TRBJ1-5; clone size: many
CDR3 DNA: TGTGCCAGCAGTGAATTTCGACAGGCCAAAAACATTCAGTACTTC; CDR3 protein: CASSEFRQAKNIQYF; V gene: TRBV2; D gene: -; J gene: TRBJ2-4; clone size: many
CDR3 DNA: TGCGCCAGCAGCTTGGATCCTAGCGGGGGATCCTACAATGAGCAGTTCTTC; CDR3 protein: CASSLDPSGGSYNEQFF; V gene: TRBV5-1; D gene: TRBD2; J gene: TRBJ2-1; clone size: many
CDR3 DNA: TGTGCCAGCAGCCCTCAGGGGAAGTTAGCGGGGGGCCCGAACACCGGGGAGCTGTTTTTT; CDR3 protein: CASSPQGKLAGGPNTGELFF; V gene: TRBV13; D gene: TRBD2; J gene: TRBJ2-2; clone size: many
CDR3 DNA: TGTGCCAGCAGCCAAGATAAGGGATTGCCCTACAATGAGCAGTTCTTC; CDR3 protein: CASSQDKGLPYNEQFF; V gene: TRBV4-2; D gene: -; J gene: TRBJ2-1; clone size: many
CDR3 DNA: TGCGCCAGCAGCCCTCGGACCATCAATGAAAAACTGTTTTTT; CDR3 protein: CASSPRTINEKLFF; V gene: TRBV5-1; D gene: -; J gene: TRBJ1-4; clone size: many
CDR3 DNA: TGCAGCGTTTCTAGACAGGTCTCTGGGGCCAACGTCCTGACTTTC; CDR3 protein: CSVSRQVSGANVLTF; V gene: TRBV29-1; D gene: -; J gene: TRBJ2-6; clone size: many
CDR3 DNA: TGTGCCAGCAGCTTAGCCTTGGCGGGAACGGAGCAGTTCTTC; CDR3 protein: CASSLALAGTEQFF; V gene: TRBV7-8; D gene: -; J gene: TRBJ2-1; clone size: -